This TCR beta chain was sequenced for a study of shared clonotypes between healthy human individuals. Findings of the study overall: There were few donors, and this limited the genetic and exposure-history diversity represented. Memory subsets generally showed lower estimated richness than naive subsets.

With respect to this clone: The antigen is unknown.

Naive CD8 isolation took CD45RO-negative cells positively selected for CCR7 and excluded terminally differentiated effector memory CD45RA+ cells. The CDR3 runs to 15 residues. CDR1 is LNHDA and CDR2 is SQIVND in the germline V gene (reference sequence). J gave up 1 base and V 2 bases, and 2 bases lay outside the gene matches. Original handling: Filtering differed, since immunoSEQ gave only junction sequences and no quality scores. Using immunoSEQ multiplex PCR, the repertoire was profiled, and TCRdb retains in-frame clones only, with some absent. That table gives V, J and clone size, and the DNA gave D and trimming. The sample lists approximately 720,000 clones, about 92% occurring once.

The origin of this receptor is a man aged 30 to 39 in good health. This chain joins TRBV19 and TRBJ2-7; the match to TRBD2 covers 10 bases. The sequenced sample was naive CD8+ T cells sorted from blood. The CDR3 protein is CASSILAGESYEQYF. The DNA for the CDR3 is TGTGCCAGTAGTATACTAGCGGGAGAATCCTACGAGCAGTACTTC.